This record concerns one T cell receptor beta chain sequence. What antigen it recognizes has not been identified. Base-call qualities are not available, and no considerably larger clone is one nucleotide away. The data stem from a study of T cell responses to AZD1222 COVID-19 vaccine (dated by TCRdb to the early 2020s). Notes on the research overall: TCR sequencing was performed for roughly 250 trial participants, of whom 207 were given two doses of AZD1222 and around 25 were given two doses of MenACWY control vaccine. Trial participants were enrolled by age into 18-55, 56-69 and 70-plus year subgroups, with roughly 160, 29 and 62 TCR-sequenced participants respectively.

What the work shows at the level of the full study, not this receptor alone: Conclusions about previously exposed vaccinees are limited because only a handful of AZD1222 recipients were SARS-CoV-2 seropositive at baseline. After two AZD1222 doses, both the breadth and the depth of spike-specific TCRs were significantly higher than at day 0 and than in MenACWY recipients. Because no day 14 peak-response samples were available, the repertoires could be characterized only after the peak T cell response. Reportedly, almost half of the unique spike-specific TCRs recognized epitopes lying outside the regions that are mutated in the B.1.351 and B.1.1.7 variants. Most participants were white British and females outnumbered males, and the authors suggested that clonal diversity may have been underestimated. The whole spike protein was spanned by vaccine-associated CD4 TCRs, and dominant responses were seen in regions 160-218 and 743-854. In the small 56-69-year group, the increase in depth fell short of significance, most likely because of low power.

V loses 2 bases at its end and J loses 6 bases; junction bases beyond the gene matches: 3. CDR1 and CDR2 are read off the germline V gene as SGHTA and FQGTGA. The CDR3, from cysteine to phenylalanine, totals 15 residues. The DNA shown is the 45-base CDR3, in frame from base 1. The CDR3 regions of human TCRbeta chains were subjected to immunosequencing. Per the original workflow: TCRs in the repertoires were matched against a reference library of SARS-CoV-2-specific TCRs that had been generated with the MIRA antigen-specificity platform. Breadth was defined as the fraction of unique TCRs that were SARS-CoV-2-associated, and depth was defined as the fraction of total T cells that were SARS-CoV-2-associated. Using the MIRA data, each spike-specific TCR was assigned both to the spike region to which the TCR was reactive and to a CD4 or CD8 class. Log10-transformed breadth and depth values were compared by one-way ANOVA with Sidak's multiple comparisons tests. As stored in TCRdb, this immuneACCESS dataset retains in-frame rearrangements with V and J assigned. A fraction of the clones does not appear; measured against another copy, unresolved V genes explain less than half of the discrepancy, and the remainder lacks a known reason. The D gene and trimming were derived from the DNA, and the V and J assignments and clone size from that table. The sample records 75,000 to 95,000 clones, over 85% of which are singletons. Together, the top ten hold about 2.6% of the sample.

The sample's time point label is to be understood as: baseline before first vaccination. The sample's treatment or condition label, in plain terms: meningococcal conjugate vaccine given as trial control. Vaccinee samples were obtained from the UK trials COV001 and COV002, which included a single-blind randomized controlled phase 2/3 trial of AZD1222 (ChAdOx1 nCoV-19) in healthy adults. For TCRbeta chain sequencing, PBMC samples were collected from trial participants at day 0 and at day 28 after the second dose. This sequence originates from an adult in good health. The receptor chain draws on TRBV7-3 and TRBJ2-2; 10 bases in the junction line up with TRBD2. Here the sequenced sample was peripheral blood, taken on day 0 of MenACWY control vaccination. The CDR3 amino acid sequence is: CASSLSSGGPGELFF. The DNA sequence is given as TGTGCCAGCAGCTTATCTAGCGGGGGCCCCGGGGAGCTGTTTTTT.